This T cell receptor (beta chain) originates from a study of CD8+ T cells in alopecia areata. Overall study: Treated patients were dosed with oral tofacitinib, taking 5 to 10 mg twice daily. Whole-study findings and limits: The study found higher clonality in lesional than normal scalp, especially in alopecia totalis/universalis.

After isolation, RNA underwent reverse transcription to generate cDNA as the sequencing template. Sequencing was performed with immunoSEQ multiplex PCR; in TCRdb, only in-frame clones are kept and a portion is missing. The sample lists hundreds of thousands of clones, 67% occurring once. Points on this clone: Its target is not known. The junction shows a germline mismatch at one end, possibly a read error.

The CDR3 is made up of 12 amino acids. Germline V CDR1 and CDR2: SGHTA, FQGNSA. Alopecia areata patients gave lesional scalp punch biopsies and peripheral blood samples. CD4+ and CD8+ T cells were sorted from PBMCs stained for CD3, CD4 and CD8. The receptor was derived from a human donor with alopecia areata. The chain carries TRBV7-2 and TRBJ1-2, with TRBD1 as a possible D gene (5 bases). The starting material was CD4+ T cells sorted from blood, obtained at week 0. In DNA, the CDR3 is TGTGCCAGCAGCCTAGCAGGGTTTGGCTACACCTTC. It yields the protein CASSLAGFGYTF.